These T cell receptor beta chains were read from a single sample in a study of cytomegalovirus exposure and HLA in healthy donors. Data came from immunoSEQ multiplex PCR; TCRdb stores just in-frame clones and leaves some out. Altogether about 150,000 clones are present, over 80% being singletons, with the ten largest covering around 6.6%. The specimen was PBMCs. The origin of the receptors is a male donor in good health and CMV-seropositive. Each CDR3 is given with its conserved first and last residue. Each record gives: clone size, D gene, V gene, J gene, CDR3 DNA, CDR3 protein. The D gene is left open where the match is weak. Clone size is given for some rows only: seen once, a few or many times, or a class if the clone is expanded.

size: once; D: NA; V: TRBV7-6; J: TRBJ1-3; DNA: TGTGCCAGCACCACTCCTGGAAACACCATATATTTT; CDR3: CASTTPGNTIYF
size: NA; D: TRBD1; V: TRBV10-3; J: TRBJ2-7; DNA: TGTGCCATCAGTGACGAGGACAGGGACATCTACGAGCAGTACTTC; CDR3: CAISDEDRDIYEQYF
size: few; D: NA; V: TRBV10-3; J: TRBJ1-5; DNA: TGTGCCATCAGGTCCAGGGTTGGTCAGCCCCAGCATTTT; CDR3: CAIRSRVGQPQHF
size: NA; D: NA; V: TRBV29-1; J: TRBJ2-1; DNA: TGCAGCCTCACTAGACGCCAGGCTTTGGGGCAGTTCTTC; CDR3: CSLTRRQALGQFF
size: NA; D: NA; V: TRBV11-1; J: TRBJ2-1; DNA: TGTGCCAGCAGCTTTACTATTAGCGAGAGCCCCTACAATGAGCAGTTCTTC; CDR3: CASSFTISESPYNEQFF
size: NA; D: NA; V: TRBV4-3; J: TRBJ2-3; DNA: TGCGCCAGCAGCCAAGATCTAAAGCGGAGGACGGATACGCAGTATTTT; CDR3: CASSQDLKRRTDTQYF
size: NA; D: NA; V: TRBV4-1; J: TRBJ2-2; DNA: TGCGCCAGCAGCCAAGAAAAAGAACTGGTCGTCGGGGAGCTGTTTTTT; CDR3: CASSQEKELVVGELFF
size: NA; D: TRBD2; V: TRBV5-5; J: TRBJ2-1; DNA: TGTGCCAGCAGCTTGGGTGGCGGGGGTACGTCCTACAATGAGCAGTTCTTC; CDR3: CASSLGGGGTSYNEQFF
size: few; D: NA; V: TRBV28; J: TRBJ2-1; DNA: TGTGCCAGCAGTGGGGGGGCGGGGGAGCAGTTCTTC; CDR3: CASSGGAGEQFF
size: NA; D: NA; V: TRBV2; J: TRBJ2-1; DNA: TGTGCCAGCAGTCCTAATGAGCAGTTCTTC; CDR3: CASSPNEQFF
size: NA; D: NA; V: TRBV5-4; J: TRBJ2-1; DNA: TGTGCCAGCAGCTTGGGGCAGGGTCTAAGCTACAATGAGCAGTTCTTC; CDR3: CASSLGQGLSYNEQFF
size: once; D: NA; V: TRBV9; J: TRBJ2-2; DNA: TGTGCCAGCAGCGTACTTGGGCAGGGATTCGTCACCGGGGAGCTGTTTTTT; CDR3: CASSVLGQGFVTGELFF
size: NA; D: NA; V: TRBV27; J: TRBJ1-5; DNA: TGTGCCAGCGCCGGACTGGCGGGGAATCAGCCCCAGCATTTT; CDR3: CASAGLAGNQPQHF
size: NA; D: TRBD1; V: TRBV28; J: TRBJ2-7; DNA: TGTGCCAGCAGACTGGCAGACAGGGCCTCCGAGCAGTACTTC; CDR3: CASRLADRASEQYF
size: few; D: TRBD1; V: TRBV7-9; J: TRBJ2-5; DNA: TGTGCCAGCACAGGGGGCAGCCAAGAGACCCAGTACTTC; CDR3: CASTGGSQETQYF
size: NA; D: NA; V: TRBV27; J: TRBJ1-1; DNA: TGTGCCAGCAGTTTGGGGCGGGGGGCTGAAGCTTTCTTT; CDR3: CASSLGRGAEAFF
size: NA; D: TRBD1; V: TRBV30; J: TRBJ2-7; DNA: TGTGCCTCGGGGCCGGGACAGGGTTCCTACGAGCAGTACTTC; CDR3: CASGPGQGSYEQYF
size: NA; D: NA; V: TRBV18; J: TRBJ2-3; DNA: TGTGCCAGCTCAAAGGGGGTGACAGATACGCAGTATTTT; CDR3: CASSKGVTDTQYF
size: NA; D: NA; V: TRBV5-1; J: TRBJ1-2; DNA: TGCGCCAGCAGCTTACCCCCGACGATCAGAGGGCTTCCGGACTATGGCTACACCTTC; CDR3: CASSLPPTIRGLPDYGYTF
size: NA; D: TRBD1; V: TRBV6-5; J: TRBJ1-1; DNA: TGTGCCAGCAGTTGGACAGGGGGGAACACTGAAGCTTTCTTT; CDR3: CASSWTGGNTEAFF
size: once; D: NA; V: TRBV4-2; J: TRBJ2-6; DNA: TGTGCCAGCAGCCAAGATCAGGGGGGCTCTGGGGCCAACGTCCTGACTTTC; CDR3: CASSQDQGGSGANVLTF
size: NA; D: TRBD1; V: TRBV7-2; J: TRBJ1-2; DNA: TGTGCCAGCAGCCAAGGACAGGGGGCTGGCTACACCTTC; CDR3: CASSQGQGAGYTF
size: NA; D: NA; V: TRBV7-9; J: TRBJ1-3; DNA: TGTGCCAGCAGTTCCCCCCGGGAACCTGTCTCTGGAAACACCATATATTTT; CDR3: CASSSPREPVSGNTIYF
size: NA; D: NA; V: TRBV6-5; J: TRBJ1-4; DNA: TGTGCCAGCAGTTACTCGGGCGGGGGAAAACTGTTTTTT; CDR3: CASSYSGGGKLFF
size: NA; D: NA; V: TRBV19; J: TRBJ1-1; DNA: TGTGCCAGTAGTATAGGAGGGCTCTTAGGGGCTTTCTTT; CDR3: CASSIGGLLGAFF
size: NA; D: NA; V: TRBV11-2; J: TRBJ2-7; DNA: TGTGCCAGCAGCCACGGACAGAGGCAGTACTTC; CDR3: CASSHGQRQYF
size: NA; D: NA; V: TRBV28; J: TRBJ1-5; DNA: TGTGCCAGCAGTTTTCTCGGGGAGCAAAATCAGCCCCAGCATTTT; CDR3: CASSFLGEQNQPQHF
size: NA; D: TRBD1; V: TRBV5-1; J: TRBJ2-1; DNA: TGCGCCAGCAGCTTGATTCCGACAGGGGGCTACAATGAGCAGTTCTTC; CDR3: CASSLIPTGGYNEQFF
size: NA; D: TRBD1; V: TRBV5-5; J: TRBJ1-3; DNA: TGTGCCAGCAGCTGGACCGGGACAGGGGTTGAAAACACCATATATTTT; CDR3: CASSWTGTGVENTIYF
size: NA; D: NA; V: TRBV5-1; J: TRBJ2-7; DNA: TGCGCCAGCAGCCCCGAGCCTGGGAGGCTCGAGCAGTACTTC; CDR3: CASSPEPGRLEQYF
size: NA; D: NA; V: TRBV7-9; J: TRBJ2-5; DNA: TGTTCCAGCAGCCTCAGGGGGGAGCAGTACTTC; CDR3: CSSSLRGEQYF
size: NA; D: TRBD2; V: TRBV27; J: TRBJ2-7; DNA: TGTGCCAGCAGTCCCTTTAGCGGGAGAGAGGGCGAGCAGTACTTC; CDR3: CASSPFSGREGEQYF
size: few; D: NA; V: TRBV7-2; J: TRBJ1-5; DNA: TGTGCCAGCAGCTTACGGGGGAGCAATCAGCCCCAGCATTTT; CDR3: CASSLRGSNQPQHF
size: NA; D: NA; V: TRBV18; J: TRBJ2-3; DNA: TGTGCCAGCTCACCACTCGCAGATACGCAGTATTTT; CDR3: CASSPLADTQYF
size: NA; D: TRBD2; V: TRBV7-9; J: TRBJ2-1; DNA: TGTGCCAGCGGTGGCGGGAGGGTTCTGGGCGATGAGCAGTTCTTC; CDR3: CASGGGRVLGDEQFF
size: NA; D: TRBD1; V: TRBV5-1; J: TRBJ2-3; DNA: TGCGCCAGCAACAACAGGGGGCTAAACACAGATACGCAGTATTTT; CDR3: CASNNRGLNTDTQYF
size: NA; D: TRBD1; V: TRBV28; J: TRBJ2-7; DNA: TGTGCCAGCAGTCCAGGGGACAGCTACGAGCAGTACTTC; CDR3: CASSPGDSYEQYF
size: NA; D: TRBD1; V: TRBV18; J: TRBJ1-1; DNA: TGTGCCAGCTCCCTAGGGACAGGGGGGAACACTGAAGCTTTCTTT; CDR3: CASSLGTGGNTEAFF
size: NA; D: TRBD1; V: TRBV7-2; J: TRBJ1-1; DNA: TGTGCCAGCAGCCGGAATCAGGGGGCAGGAGCTTTCTTT; CDR3: CASSRNQGAGAFF
size: NA; D: NA; V: TRBV2; J: TRBJ2-7; DNA: TGTGCCAGCAGCGCGGGCATAGGAGGGACGGGAGTCTCCTACGAGCAGTACTTC; CDR3: CASSAGIGGTGVSYEQYF
size: NA; D: NA; V: TRBV29-1; J: TRBJ2-7; DNA: TGCAGCGTCTTAACCTCCCTAGGAGGCGAGCAGTACTTC; CDR3: CSVLTSLGGEQYF
size: NA; D: TRBD2; V: TRBV5-1; J: TRBJ2-5; DNA: TGCGCCAGCAGCTTGTCGTCTAGCGGTGACACGGAGACCCAGTACTTC; CDR3: CASSLSSSGDTETQYF
size: NA; D: NA; V: TRBV19; J: TRBJ1-5; DNA: TGTGCCAGTAGTATAGATGGCGCAAAGGGGTATCAGCCCCAGCATTTT; CDR3: CASSIDGAKGYQPQHF
size: NA; D: NA; V: TRBV7-8; J: TRBJ1-2; DNA: TGTGCCAGCAGCTTCAGGACGGGGAAGGATGGCTACACCTTC; CDR3: CASSFRTGKDGYTF
size: NA; D: NA; V: TRBV4-3; J: TRBJ2-1; DNA: TGCGCCAGCAGCCAAGAAGGGCAGGGGTACAATGAGCAGTTCTTC; CDR3: CASSQEGQGYNEQFF
size: NA; D: TRBD1; V: TRBV27; J: TRBJ1-2; DNA: TGTGCCAGCAGTCACTCCGGGACAGGGGGAGGCTACACCTTC; CDR3: CASSHSGTGGGYTF
size: NA; D: NA; V: TRBV27; J: TRBJ1-5; DNA: TGTGCCAGCAGTCCTTATGGGCAGGGAGGAAGTCAGCCCCAGCATTTT; CDR3: CASSPYGQGGSQPQHF
size: NA; D: TRBD2; V: TRBV7-9; J: TRBJ2-1; DNA: TGTGCCAGCAGCTTACTAGCGGGGGTTAGGGATGAGCAGTTCTTC; CDR3: CASSLLAGVRDEQFF
size: NA; D: TRBD1; V: TRBV5-3; J: TRBJ2-7; DNA: TGTGCCAGAAGCTCTCCTGGGGGACAGGGTACCCACGAGCAGTACTTC; CDR3: CARSSPGGQGTHEQYF
size: NA; D: TRBD2; V: TRBV11-3; J: TRBJ2-3; DNA: TGTGCCAGCAGCTCTAGCGGGGCTAGCACAGATACGCAGTATTTT; CDR3: CASSSSGASTDTQYF
size: NA; D: TRBD2; V: TRBV19; J: TRBJ2-3; DNA: TGTGCCAGTGCCGGACTAGCGGGATTGACGAGAACCGTACGCACAGATACGCAGTATTTT; CDR3: CASAGLAGLTRTVRTDTQYF
size: once; D: TRBD1; V: TRBV18; J: TRBJ2-7; DNA: TGTGCCAGCTCCCCCGGGACAGGGGCCCTCGAGCAGTACTTC; CDR3: CASSPGTGALEQYF